Presented here are 26 T cell receptor beta chains from one specimen sequenced in a study of glioma-infiltrating T cells. TCR alpha and beta CDR3 regions were amplified from RNA using iRepertoire nested multiplex PCR. TCRdb processed the multiplex PCR reads anew with MiXCR; each CDR3 protein has one entry. Of 150,000 to 200,000 distinct CDR3 sequences in the sample, approximately 30% were seen once. Specimen: glioma tissue, nonneoplastic brain tissue, or PBMCs (not recorded which). Receptor source: a human donor with low-grade glioma or glioblastoma, undergoing nonglioma brain surgery, or in good health (not recorded which).

This clonotype showed up many times. The CDR3 here is CSARRQGSYEQYF. The CDR3 coding sequence is TGCAGCGCCCGAAGACAGGGATCATACGAGCAGTACTTC. The chain couples TRBV29-1 to TRBJ2-7; TRBD1 agrees at 7 bases. Germline V CDR1 and CDR2: SQVTM, ANQGSEA. The CDR3 loop spans 13 amino acids. Trimming at V came to 7 bases and at J to 4 bases, leaving 10 bases not matched to a gene.

This clonotype was picked up many times. This chain joins TRBV7-2 and TRBJ2-3; 10 bases map to TRBD2. Trimming cost V 1 base and J 3 bases; bases outside gene matches: 7. CDR3 length equals 17 residues. The germline V gene has CDR1 SGHTA and CDR2 FQGNSA. This CDR3 is CASSLVLAGSGTDTQYF. CDR3 bases: TGTGCCAGCAGCTTAGTACTAGCGGGATCGGGGACAGATACGCAGTATTTT.

This chain uses TRBV5-4 with TRBJ2-3; D not certain. V lost 6 bases to trimming and J lost 7 bases, with 12 bases between them. The CDR3 is 12 residues long. The germline gives CDR1 SGHNT, CDR2 YYREEE (reference sequence). The CDR3 DNA follows: TGTGCCAGCATCTCCCAAGCATATACGCAGTATTTT. Its translation is CASISQAYTQYF.

This clonotype came up many times. This chain links TRBV4-1 with TRBJ1-2, with a possible D match to TRBD1 (5 bases). V dropped 1 base and J dropped 8 bases, with 11 bases sitting between them. In germline, CDR1 is MGHRA, CDR2 YSYEKL. The CDR3 spans 13 residues. CDR3 DNA: TGCGCCAGCAGCCAAGGTCAGGGTAAGGGCTACACCTTC. It yields the protein CASSQGQGKGYTF.

The V gene is TRBV5-5, the J gene TRBJ1-3, with no clear D. The CDR3 has 13 amino acids. V lost 4 bases, J lost 10 bases, and 15 bases lay in between. The V gene's germline CDR1 is SGHKS and CDR2 YYEKEE (reference sequence). CDR3 region: CASSRAAEKTIYF. Written as DNA, the CDR3 is TGTGCCAGCAGCCGAGCTGCGGAAAAAACCATATATTTT.

The chain couples TRBV19 to TRBJ2-3; 7 bases align to TRBD1. The CDR3 has 14 amino acids. V lost 3 bases and J lost 3; bases outside the gene matches: 3. Germline CDR1 and CDR2: LNHDA and SQIVND (reference sequence). The DNA for the CDR3 is TGTGCCAGTAGTATTGACAGGGCAACAGATACGCAGTATTTT. This gives the protein CASSIDRATDTQYF.

As regards this clonotype: A read error may produce the germline difference seen at one junction end. The chain has TRBV5-1 and TRBJ1-2, with D possibly matching TRBD1 (5 bases). CDR1 SGHRS and CDR2 YFSETQ come from the germline V gene. The length of the CDR3 is 13 residues. The CDR3 DNA follows: TGCGCCAGCAACTTGGGGGGTAGCCATGGCTACACCTTC. It codes for CASNLGGSHGYTF.

This clonotype was found many times. V is TRBV28 and J is TRBJ1-1; D remains unclear. This CDR3 spans 14 amino acids. Per germline, CDR1 MDHEN and CDR2 SYDVKM. Trimming took 5 bases from V and 5 from J, leaving 15 bases between them. CDR3 sequence reads: CASSPPSVTTEAFF. Here the CDR3 DNA reads TGTGCCAGCAGTCCACCTTCAGTAACAACTGAAGCTTTCTTT.

There are many counts of this clonotype. The V call is TRBV28, the J call TRBJ2-3, with 12 bases fitting TRBD2. The CDR3 loop spans 15 amino acids. V shed 4 bases, J shed 4 bases, and the junction held 3 bases outside the gene matches. Germline-derived CDR1 and CDR2 are MDHEN and SYDVKM. The CDR3 sequence is CASSSSGRAADTQYF. The CDR3 nucleotides read TGTGCCAGCAGTTCTAGCGGGAGGGCTGCAGATACGCAGTATTTT.

This clonotype was recorded only once. The CDR3: CASTPSRDTEAFF. The CDR3 DNA reads as TGTGCCAGCACCCCTTCAAGGGACACTGAAGCTTTCTTT. V usage is TRBV27 and J usage is TRBJ1-1; D not certain. The CDR3 totals 13 residues. CDR1 MNHEY and CDR2 SMNVEV come from the germline V gene (reference sequence). The V end lost 7 bases, the J end lost 3 bases, and 12 bases lay between the germline ends.

This clonotype was observed at least ten times. CDR3 sequence (DNA): TGCAGCGTTGAACTTACAGGCACCATACAGACCTACAATGAGCAGTTCTTC. Translation gives CSVELTGTIQTYNEQFF. This sequence joins TRBV29-1 and TRBJ2-1, with TRBD1 as a possible D gene (5 bases). CDR1 and CDR2 (germline): SQVTM, ANQGSEA. V was shortened by 2 bases and J by 2 bases, with 19 bases between the two germline ends. This CDR3 region has 17 residues.

As for this clonotype: Given a much more abundant clone one base away, this may be a read error. In DNA form, the CDR3 reads TGTGCCAGCAGAGAAGGGACGGGAGGGCGCGGAGAGACCCAGTACTTC. This translates into CASREGTGGRGETQYF. V usage is TRBV2 and J usage is TRBJ2-5, with 8 bases fitting TRBD2. The length of the CDR3 is 16 residues. Germline V gene sequence: CDR1 SNHLY, CDR2 FYNNEI. Full variable domain (remainder filled in from reference TRBV2 and TRBJ2-5): EPEVTQTPSHQVTQMGQEVILRCVPISNHLYFYWYRQILGQKVEFLVSFYNNEISEKSEIFDDQFSVERPDGSNFTLKIRSTKLEDSAMYFCASREGTGGRGETQYFGPGTRLLVL.

This clonotype was seen many times. The gene calls are TRBV12-3 or TRBV12-4 and TRBJ1-1; tentative D call: TRBD1 (5 bases). The CDR3 is made up of 15 amino acids. Trimming stripped 6 bases from V and 0 bases from J, with 14 bases between. The CDR3 DNA reads as TGTGCCAGCAGAACCCGAGAGGGGCTGAACACTGAAGCTTTCTTT. It specifies CASRTREGLNTEAFF.

Concerning this clonotype: One junction end disagrees with the germline gene, perhaps due to a read error. The gene calls are TRBV3-1 and TRBJ2-5, with D maybe TRBD2 (7 bases). The germline CDR1 and CDR2 sequences are LGHDT and YNNKEL (reference sequence). The CDR3 loop spans 13 amino acids. The CDR3 DNA is TGTGCCAGCAGCCTTCGAGGGGGGGAGACCAAGTACTTC. Translated, it gives CASSLRGGETKYF.

A remark on this clonotype: The CDR3 carries no conserved terminal phenylalanine or tryptophan, so it likely arises from a read error. The chain has TRBV27 and TRBJ2-7; perhaps TRBD1 as D (6 bases). Germline CDR1 is MNHEY and CDR2 is SMNVEV (reference sequence). The V and J ends lost 7 bases and 1 base respectively, with 17 bases between them. The CDR3 is 15 amino acids. The CDR3: CASTSQGTGSYEQYS. CDR3 nucleotide sequence: TGTGCCAGCACTTCCCAGGGGACGGGATCCTACGAGCAGTACTCC.

The table lists this clonotype with many counts. The chain's CDR3 is CATSFGQGAGELFF. The CDR3 coding sequence is TGTGCCACCAGCTTCGGACAGGGGGCCGGGGAGCTGTTTTTT. The chain recombines TRBV15 with TRBJ2-2, with 10 positions matching TRBD1. The J segment lost 6 bases and the V segment lost 5 bases, leaving 3 bases of the junction unmatched. This CDR3 spans 14 amino acids. CDR1 is LNHNV, CDR2 YYDKDF, per germline (reference sequence).

There are a few counts of this clonotype. The genes are TRBV12-3 or TRBV12-4 and TRBJ1-5; weak D call: TRBD1 (6 bases). The CDR3 covers 14 residues. Trimming stripped 8 bases from V and 7 bases from J, with 18 bases between. CDR3 nucleotide sequence: TGTGCCAGCGGGTTAGGGGGGCAGGAGCAGCCCCAGCATTTT. This gives the protein CASGLGGQEQPQHF.

Points on this clonotype: A read error is possible here, since a much larger clone lies one base away. The chain uses TRBV29-1 and TRBJ2-5; D assignment may be TRBD1 or TRBD2 (6 bases each). Trimming took off 8 bases at V and 2 bases at J, with 15 bases between the two ends. This CDR3 is built from 13 residues. CDR1 is SQVTM and CDR2 is ANQGSEA in the germline V gene. The CDR3 sequence: CSLRRGTQETQYF. The CDR3 bases are TGCAGCTTGCGAAGGGGGACTCAAGAGACCCAGTACTTC. The variable domain in full, with the rest retrieved from reference TRBV29-1 and TRBJ2-5, is SAVISQKPSRDICQRGTSLTIQCQVDSQVTMMFWYRQQPGQSLTLIATANQGSEATYESGFVIDKFPISRPNLTFSTLTVSNMSPEDSSIYLCSLRRGTQETQYFGPGTRLLVL.

As to this clonotype: A much larger clone lies one base from this, so it may be a read error. The V call is TRBV7-9, the J call TRBJ1-1, with a possible D match to TRBD1 (6 bases). CDR1 is SEHNR and CDR2 is FQNEAQ in the germline V gene (reference sequence). This CDR3 is 16 amino acids long. Trimming removed 1 base from V and 4 bases from J, with 16 bases in between. For the CDR3, the DNA is TGTGCCAGCAGCTTAGGTCCGGTACAGGGTCCCACTGAAGCTTTCTTT. Protein sequence: CASSLGPVQGPTEAFF.

The V gene is TRBV5-4, the J gene TRBJ1-6, with 7 positions matching TRBD1. V lost 4 bases to trimming and J lost 8 bases; unmatched junction nucleotides: 9. Germline V gives CDR1 SGHNT, CDR2 YYREEE (reference sequence). The length of the CDR3 is 15 residues. The CDR3, as DNA: TGTGCCAGCAGCGCGACAGGGAATTTGTATTCACCCCTCCACTTT. It is translated as CASSATGNLYSPLHF.

A word on this clonotype: This clone may be a read error of a much larger clone one base away. The V and J genes are TRBV7-2 and TRBJ2-1; 9 bases are a match to TRBD1. V was pared by 6 bases and J by 1 base, with 7 bases of the junction left unmatched. Germline V CDR1 and CDR2: SGHTA, FQGNSA. The CDR3 extends over 16 amino acids. The chain's CDR3 is CASSPWTGESYNEQFF. CDR3 nucleotides: TGTGCCAGCAGTCCGTGGACAGGGGAGTCCTACAATGAGCAGTTCTTC.

There are a few counts of this clonotype. A much larger clone sits a single nucleotide away, making a read error possible. The chain employs TRBV20-1 and TRBJ2-5, with TRBD2 identical over 7 bases. V shed 6 bases, J shed 3 bases, and the junction held 13 bases outside the gene matches. Germline CDR1 reads DFQATT; CDR2 reads SNEGSKA (reference sequence). This CDR3 has 15 residues. Written as DNA, the CDR3 is TGCAGTGCCGTAATCCTAGTCGCGGGAGAAGAGACCCAGTACTTC. Its translation is CSAVILVAGEETQYF.

This clonotype was seen at least ten times. The chain combines TRBV20-1 with TRBJ2-1; TRBD2 matches 8 bases. Trimming took 5 bases from V and 7 from J; bases not matched to a gene: 16. The V gene's germline CDR1 is DFQATT and CDR2 SNEGSKA (reference sequence). The CDR3 consists of 16 residues. CDR3 DNA sequence: TGCAGTGCTGTTAGCGGGGCCAATAACTTTAGGAATGAGCAGTTCTTC. It yields the protein CSAVSGANNFRNEQFF.

Turning to this clonotype: One junction end does not reproduce the germline sequence, and a read error may be involved. The DNA for the CDR3 is TGTGCCAGTAGTCCAGGGACAGGAAATCAGCCCAAGCATTTT. It translates to CASSPGTGNQPKHF. The rearrangement uses TRBV19 and TRBJ1-5, with 8 bases matching TRBD1. This CDR3 has 14 residues. The germline V gene has CDR1 LNHDA and CDR2 SQIVND (reference sequence). Based on the CDR3 plus reference TRBV19 and TRBJ1-5, the full variable domain is DGGITQSPKYLFRKEGQNVTLSCEQNLNHDAMYWYRQDPGQGLRLIYYSQIVNDFQKGDIAEGYSVSREKKESFPLTVTSAQKNPTAFYLCASSPGTGNQPKHFGDGTRLSIL.

This clonotype was seen ten or more times. The genes are TRBV7-2 and TRBJ2-5, with no clear D. Germline CDR1 is SGHTA and CDR2 is FQGNSA. The CDR3 runs 13 residues. The V end lost 1 base, the J end lost 5 bases, and 8 bases lay between the germline ends. The CDR3 coding sequence is TGTGCCAGCAGCTTAGGCCCTTCGGAGACCCAGTACTTC. Its translation: CASSLGPSETQYF.

V usage is TRBV29-1 and J usage is TRBJ2-4; possibly TRBD2 for D (6 bases). Deletions cut 2 bases from V and 6 bases from J, with 17 bases between. There are 15 residues in the CDR3. The germline gives CDR1 SQVTM, CDR2 ANQGSEA. The CDR3, as DNA: TGCAGCGTTGAACCCGTCGGGGGTGGTGGAAACATTCAGTACTTC. It yields the protein CSVEPVGGGGNIQYF.